This is a list of T cell receptor beta chains from one sample in a study of radiotherapy plus CTLA-4 blockade in lung cancer. Assay: immunoSEQ multiplex PCR; the TCRdb copy retains only in-frame clones and omits some. Altogether some 110,000 clones are present, nearly 80% being singletons, with the ten largest covering 5.2%. The sample was peripheral blood, taken from a patient treated with radiotherapy plus ipilimumab. All receptors come from a human donor with non-small cell lung cancer who had a partial response to radiotherapy plus ipilimumab. The CDR3 runs from the conserved cysteine through the conserved F or W. Fields, in order: D gene, J gene, clone size, V gene, CDR3 protein, CDR3 DNA. D genes are given only for firm matches. Clone size appears in some rows only: once, few, many, or a class for an expanded clone.

d_call: -; j_call: TRBJ2-1; clone_size: once; v_call: TRBV5-8; cdr3_aa: CASSLWTEQFF; cdr3_nt: TGTGCCAGCAGCTTGTGGACAGAGCAGTTCTTC
d_call: TRBD2; j_call: TRBJ2-1; clone_size: -; v_call: TRBV19; cdr3_aa: CAATSGYNEQFF; cdr3_nt: TGTGCCGCGACTAGCGGGTACAATGAGCAGTTCTTC
d_call: -; j_call: TRBJ1-6; clone_size: -; v_call: TRBV28; cdr3_aa: CASLGGTYNSPLHF; cdr3_nt: TGTGCCAGCCTGGGGGGGACCTATAATTCACCCCTCCACTTT
d_call: -; j_call: TRBJ2-3; clone_size: -; v_call: TRBV6-5; cdr3_aa: CASRGRTIRTDTQYF; cdr3_nt: TGTGCCAGCAGAGGCCGGACTATTCGCACAGATACGCAGTATTTT
d_call: TRBD2; j_call: TRBJ2-7; clone_size: -; v_call: TRBV4-3; cdr3_aa: CASSQVESSGTYEQYF; cdr3_nt: TGCGCCAGCAGCCAAGTCGAGTCTAGCGGGACTTACGAGCAGTACTTC
d_call: -; j_call: TRBJ2-3; clone_size: -; v_call: TRBV5-1; cdr3_aa: CASTRQSTDTQYF; cdr3_nt: TGCGCCAGCACCAGACAGTCCACAGATACGCAGTATTTT
d_call: TRBD1; j_call: TRBJ1-2; clone_size: -; v_call: TRBV7-9; cdr3_aa: CASSTPGTGDYTF; cdr3_nt: TGTGCCAGCAGCACTCCCGGGACAGGGGACTACACCTTC
d_call: TRBD1; j_call: TRBJ1-3; clone_size: few; v_call: TRBV5-6; cdr3_aa: CASSFIPGQGGNTIYF; cdr3_nt: TGTGCCAGCAGCTTCATCCCGGGACAGGGGGGAAACACCATATATTTT
d_call: TRBD1; j_call: TRBJ1-2; clone_size: -; v_call: TRBV5-1; cdr3_aa: CASSTPGTGSYGYTF; cdr3_nt: TGCGCCAGCAGCACGCCCGGGACAGGGAGCTATGGCTACACCTTC
d_call: TRBD1; j_call: TRBJ1-5; clone_size: -; v_call: TRBV28; cdr3_aa: CASSPTGTGSRGRRPQHF; cdr3_nt: TGTGCCAGCAGTCCCACCGGGACAGGGTCAAGAGGGAGGCGGCCCCAGCATTTT
d_call: TRBD2; j_call: TRBJ2-1; clone_size: -; v_call: TRBV5-1; cdr3_aa: CASSAGTSGFSYNEQFF; cdr3_nt: TGCGCCAGCAGCGCCGGGACTAGCGGTTTCTCCTACAATGAGCAGTTCTTC
d_call: TRBD1; j_call: TRBJ2-7; clone_size: -; v_call: TRBV11-1; cdr3_aa: CASSLEGQTSYEQYF; cdr3_nt: TGTGCCAGCAGTTTAGAGGGACAGACGTCCTACGAGCAGTACTTC
d_call: TRBD1; j_call: TRBJ1-2; clone_size: -; v_call: TRBV11-3; cdr3_aa: CASSSGTGGDGYTF; cdr3_nt: TGTGCCAGCAGCTCCGGGACAGGGGGCGATGGCTACACCTTC
d_call: -; j_call: TRBJ1-2; clone_size: -; v_call: TRBV5-4; cdr3_aa: CASSLAGVRGYTF; cdr3_nt: TGTGCCAGCAGCTTGGCGGGGGTACGTGGCTACACCTTC
d_call: -; j_call: TRBJ1-2; clone_size: once; v_call: TRBV18; cdr3_aa: CASSPDSLYGYTF; cdr3_nt: TGTGCCAGCTCACCGGACAGCCTCTATGGCTACACCTTC
d_call: TRBD1; j_call: TRBJ1-2; clone_size: -; v_call: TRBV2; cdr3_aa: CASIRRTGLNYGYTF; cdr3_nt: TGTGCCAGCATTCGAAGGACAGGACTTAACTATGGCTACACCTTC
d_call: TRBD2; j_call: TRBJ2-2; clone_size: -; v_call: TRBV4-1; cdr3_aa: CASSQDRTSGLTGELFF; cdr3_nt: TGCGCCAGCAGCCAAGATCGGACTAGCGGGCTAACCGGGGAGCTGTTTTTT
d_call: -; j_call: TRBJ1-2; clone_size: -; v_call: TRBV29-1; cdr3_aa: CSVPRPGNYGYTF; cdr3_nt: TGCAGCGTTCCCCGGCCGGGAAACTATGGCTACACCTTC
d_call: -; j_call: TRBJ1-2; clone_size: -; v_call: TRBV7-3; cdr3_aa: CASSLMAGRGYGYTF; cdr3_nt: TGTGCCAGCAGCTTAATGGCGGGAAGGGGCTATGGCTACACCTTC
d_call: -; j_call: TRBJ1-1; clone_size: -; v_call: TRBV6-1; cdr3_aa: CASSSLGGPNTEAFF; cdr3_nt: TGTGCCAGCAGTTCCCTGGGGGGGCCGAACACTGAAGCTTTCTTT
d_call: TRBD1; j_call: TRBJ2-1; clone_size: -; v_call: TRBV5-6; cdr3_aa: CASSSRGTGGNEQFF; cdr3_nt: TGTGCCAGCAGCTCTAGGGGGACAGGGGGCAATGAGCAGTTCTTC
d_call: TRBD2; j_call: TRBJ2-1; clone_size: -; v_call: TRBV9; cdr3_aa: CASSFRLAGANEQFF; cdr3_nt: TGTGCCAGCAGCTTCAGACTAGCGGGAGCCAATGAGCAGTTCTTC
d_call: -; j_call: TRBJ1-2; clone_size: few; v_call: TRBV4-3; cdr3_aa: CASSQDTAGGYGYTF; cdr3_nt: TGCGCCAGCAGCCAAGACACTGCGGGGGGCTATGGCTACACCTTC
d_call: TRBD1; j_call: TRBJ1-2; clone_size: once; v_call: TRBV9; cdr3_aa: CASSVPGGYGYTF; cdr3_nt: TGTGCCAGCAGCGTACCAGGGGGATATGGCTACACCTTC
d_call: -; j_call: TRBJ2-3; clone_size: -; v_call: TRBV4-1; cdr3_aa: CASSAQPGTDTQYF; cdr3_nt: TGCGCCAGCAGCGCCCAACCAGGGACAGATACGCAGTATTTT
d_call: TRBD2; j_call: TRBJ2-3; clone_size: -; v_call: TRBV5-4; cdr3_aa: CASSSGGGNTDTQYF; cdr3_nt: TGTGCCAGCAGCTCCGGGGGAGGGAACACAGATACGCAGTATTTT
d_call: -; j_call: TRBJ1-3; clone_size: once; v_call: TRBV12-1; cdr3_aa: CASSFVRGGPPGNTIYF; cdr3_nt: TGTGCCAGCAGCTTTGTTCGGGGGGGGCCCCCTGGAAACACCATATATTTT
d_call: TRBD2; j_call: TRBJ2-1; clone_size: -; v_call: TRBV6-6; cdr3_aa: CASSRRTSTHNEQFF; cdr3_nt: TGTGCCAGCAGCCGAAGGACTAGCACTCACAATGAGCAGTTCTTC
d_call: -; j_call: TRBJ1-1; clone_size: many; v_call: TRBV28; cdr3_aa: CASSLGRAFRGGRTEAFF; cdr3_nt: TGTGCCAGCAGTTTAGGGCGGGCTTTTCGCGGGGGCCGCACTGAAGCTTTCTTT
d_call: TRBD1; j_call: TRBJ2-7; clone_size: -; v_call: TRBV28; cdr3_aa: CASTAFRDRVHEQYF; cdr3_nt: TGTGCCAGCACCGCCTTCCGGGACAGGGTCCACGAGCAGTACTTC
d_call: -; j_call: TRBJ1-5; clone_size: few; v_call: TRBV5-6; cdr3_aa: CASSAVQGSDYSNQPQHF; cdr3_nt: TGTGCCAGCAGCGCTGTTCAGGGATCGGACTATAGCAATCAGCCCCAGCATTTT
d_call: -; j_call: TRBJ2-3; clone_size: -; v_call: TRBV7-8; cdr3_aa: CASSYRTGTDTQYF; cdr3_nt: TGTGCCAGCAGCTACCGGACAGGCACAGATACGCAGTATTTT
d_call: -; j_call: TRBJ1-3; clone_size: -; v_call: TRBV18; cdr3_aa: CASSVLLSRGNSGNTIYF; cdr3_nt: TGTGCCAGCTCCGTCCTTCTGAGTCGGGGGAACTCTGGAAACACCATATATTTT
d_call: -; j_call: TRBJ2-4; clone_size: -; v_call: TRBV28; cdr3_aa: CASSSSGAGGLYIQYF; cdr3_nt: -
d_call: TRBD2; j_call: TRBJ2-1; clone_size: -; v_call: TRBV4-3; cdr3_aa: CASSHRTSGGSSYNEQFF; cdr3_nt: TGCGCCAGCAGCCATAGGACTAGCGGGGGAAGCTCCTACAATGAGCAGTTCTTC
d_call: TRBD2; j_call: TRBJ2-1; clone_size: -; v_call: TRBV27; cdr3_aa: CASSLTSVGSDEQFF; cdr3_nt: TGTGCCAGCAGTTTGACTAGCGTGGGATCCGATGAGCAGTTCTTC
d_call: -; j_call: TRBJ1-5; clone_size: -; v_call: TRBV28; cdr3_aa: CASSIGQLINQPQHF; cdr3_nt: TGTGCCAGCAGCATTGGACAGCTAATCAATCAGCCCCAGCATTTT
d_call: -; j_call: TRBJ1-2; clone_size: -; v_call: TRBV6-6; cdr3_aa: CASTQGDLNYGYTF; cdr3_nt: TGTGCCAGCACCCAGGGTGACCTGAACTATGGCTACACCTTC
d_call: TRBD2; j_call: TRBJ2-5; clone_size: once; v_call: TRBV28; cdr3_aa: CASSFGGRETQYF; cdr3_nt: TGTGCCAGCAGTTTTGGCGGGAGAGAGACCCAGTACTTC
d_call: TRBD2; j_call: TRBJ2-3; clone_size: -; v_call: TRBV19; cdr3_aa: CATTREGLGDTQYF; cdr3_nt: TGTGCCACCACCCGGGAGGGCCTTGGAGATACGCAGTATTTT
d_call: -; j_call: TRBJ2-2; clone_size: -; v_call: TRBV7-7; cdr3_aa: CASSLELTGEAGELFF; cdr3_nt: TGTGCTAGCAGCTTAGAGCTCACAGGAGAGGCCGGGGAGCTGTTTTTT
d_call: -; j_call: TRBJ2-1; clone_size: -; v_call: TRBV2; cdr3_aa: CASSEVGGGEQFF; cdr3_nt: TGTGCCAGCAGTGAGGTAGGGGGGGGTGAGCAGTTCTTC
d_call: TRBD2; j_call: TRBJ2-2; clone_size: -; v_call: TRBV5-1; cdr3_aa: CASSISGRTGELFF; cdr3_nt: TGCGCCAGCAGCATTAGCGGGAGGACCGGGGAGCTGTTTTTT
d_call: TRBD1; j_call: TRBJ2-1; clone_size: -; v_call: TRBV20-1; cdr3_aa: CSAGQGHEQFF; cdr3_nt: TGCAGTGCTGGACAGGGGCATGAGCAGTTCTTC
d_call: TRBD2; j_call: TRBJ2-1; clone_size: -; v_call: TRBV27; cdr3_aa: CASSAAGGARTGGQFF; cdr3_nt: TGTGCCAGCAGCGCAGCGGGGGGGGCGAGGACGGGAGGGCAGTTCTTC
d_call: -; j_call: TRBJ1-6; clone_size: once; v_call: TRBV6-4; cdr3_aa: CASSAALTDNSPLHF; cdr3_nt: TGTGCCAGCAGTGCCGCACTGACAGATAATTCACCCCTCCACTTT
d_call: TRBD1; j_call: TRBJ1-2; clone_size: -; v_call: TRBV5-1; cdr3_aa: CASSLVPGGDYGYTF; cdr3_nt: TGCGCCAGCAGCTTGGTGCCAGGGGGTGACTATGGCTACACCTTC
d_call: TRBD1; j_call: TRBJ1-1; clone_size: -; v_call: TRBV28; cdr3_aa: CASSSDRGHFDTEAFF; cdr3_nt: TGTGCCAGCAGTTCGGACAGGGGGCATTTTGACACTGAAGCTTTCTTT
d_call: TRBD1; j_call: TRBJ2-3; clone_size: few; v_call: TRBV7-9; cdr3_aa: CASSGGQAYTDTQYF; cdr3_nt: TGTGCCAGCAGCGGCGGACAGGCCTACACAGATACGCAGTATTTT
d_call: TRBD1; j_call: TRBJ2-2; clone_size: once; v_call: TRBV5-1; cdr3_aa: CASSLALMGTGDTGELFF; cdr3_nt: TGCGCCAGCAGCTTGGCCCTGATGGGGACAGGGGACACCGGGGAGCTGTTTTTT
d_call: -; j_call: TRBJ2-7; clone_size: -; v_call: TRBV5-4; cdr3_aa: CASSPRDTYEQYF; cdr3_nt: TGTGCCAGCAGCCCCCGGGACACCTACGAGCAGTACTTC
d_call: -; j_call: TRBJ2-6; clone_size: -; v_call: TRBV7-9; cdr3_aa: CASPRPTLSSGANVLTF; cdr3_nt: TGTGCCAGCCCTCGTCCCACGTTGAGCTCTGGGGCCAACGTCCTGACTTTC
d_call: -; j_call: TRBJ2-7; clone_size: -; v_call: TRBV5-1; cdr3_aa: CASKRSGYEQYF; cdr3_nt: TGCGCCAGCAAGCGGTCTGGGTACGAGCAGTACTTC
d_call: TRBD1; j_call: TRBJ1-5; clone_size: -; v_call: TRBV7-9; cdr3_aa: CASSPDRAHSNQPQHF; cdr3_nt: TGTGCCAGCAGCCCTGACAGGGCTCATAGCAATCAGCCCCAGCATTTT
d_call: -; j_call: TRBJ2-2; clone_size: -; v_call: TRBV5-1; cdr3_aa: CASSLLGGTGELFF; cdr3_nt: TGCGCCAGCAGCTTGTTAGGGGGCACCGGGGAGCTGTTTTTT
d_call: TRBD1; j_call: TRBJ2-1; clone_size: -; v_call: TRBV28; cdr3_aa: CATQGQGVPSSYNEQFF; cdr3_nt: TGTGCGACCCAGGGACAGGGGGTTCCGAGCTCCTACAATGAGCAGTTCTTC
d_call: -; j_call: TRBJ2-2; clone_size: -; v_call: TRBV5-5; cdr3_aa: CASSQSGELFF; cdr3_nt: TGTGCCAGCAGCCAATCCGGGGAGCTGTTTTTT